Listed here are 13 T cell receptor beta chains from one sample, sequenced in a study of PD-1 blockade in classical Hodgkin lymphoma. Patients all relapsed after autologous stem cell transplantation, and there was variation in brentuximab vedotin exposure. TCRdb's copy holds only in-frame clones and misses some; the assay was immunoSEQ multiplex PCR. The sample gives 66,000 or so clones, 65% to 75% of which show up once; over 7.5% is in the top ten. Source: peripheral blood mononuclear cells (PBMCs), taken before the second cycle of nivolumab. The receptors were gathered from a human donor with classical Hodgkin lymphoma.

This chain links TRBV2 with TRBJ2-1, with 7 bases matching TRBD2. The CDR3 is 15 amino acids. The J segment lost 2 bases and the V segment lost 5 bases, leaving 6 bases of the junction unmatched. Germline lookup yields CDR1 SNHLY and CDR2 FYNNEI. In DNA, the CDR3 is TGTGCCAGCAGTTCGCTAGCGGCCGCCTACAATGAGCAGTTCTTC. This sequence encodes CASSSLAAAYNEQFF. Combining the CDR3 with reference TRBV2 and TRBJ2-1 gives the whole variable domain EPEVTQTPSHQVTQMGQEVILRCVPISNHLYFYWYRQILGQKVEFLVSFYNNEISEKSEIFDDQFSVERPDGSNFTLKIRSTKLEDSAMYFCASSSLAAAYNEQFFGPGTRLTVL.

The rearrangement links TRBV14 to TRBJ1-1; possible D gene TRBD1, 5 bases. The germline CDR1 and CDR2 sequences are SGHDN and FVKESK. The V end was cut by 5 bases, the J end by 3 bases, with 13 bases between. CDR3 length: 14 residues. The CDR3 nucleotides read TGTGCCAGCAGCTCCGTTCAGGGAGACACTGAAGCTTTCTTT. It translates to CASSSVQGDTEAFF. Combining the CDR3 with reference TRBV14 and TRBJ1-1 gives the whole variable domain EAGVTQFPSHSVIEKGQTVTLRCDPISGHDNLYWYRRVMGKEIKFLLHFVKESKQDESGMPNNRFLAERTGGTYSTLKVQPAELEDSGVYFCASSSVQGDTEAFFGQGTRLTVV.

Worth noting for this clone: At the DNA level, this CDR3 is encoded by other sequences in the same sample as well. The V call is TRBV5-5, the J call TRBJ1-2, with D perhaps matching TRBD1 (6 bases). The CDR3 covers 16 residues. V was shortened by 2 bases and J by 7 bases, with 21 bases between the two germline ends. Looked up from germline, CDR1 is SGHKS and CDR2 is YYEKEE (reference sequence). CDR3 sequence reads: CASSLGPGDLVSGYTF. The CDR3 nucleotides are TGTGCCAGCAGCTTAGGCCCAGGGGACCTTGTGAGTGGCTACACCTTC. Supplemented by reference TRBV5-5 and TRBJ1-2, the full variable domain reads DAGVTQSPTHLIKTRGQQVTLRCSPISGHKSVSWYQQVLGQGPQFIFQYYEKEERGRGNFPDRFSARQFPNYSSELNVNALLLGDSALYLCASSLGPGDLVSGYTFGSGTRLTVV.

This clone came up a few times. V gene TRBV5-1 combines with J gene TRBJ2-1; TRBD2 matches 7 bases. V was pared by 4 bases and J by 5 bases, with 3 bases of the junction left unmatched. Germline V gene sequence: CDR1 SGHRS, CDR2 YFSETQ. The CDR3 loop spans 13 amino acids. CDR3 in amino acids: CASSIGTNNEQFF. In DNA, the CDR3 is TGCGCCAGCAGCATAGGGACTAACAATGAGCAGTTCTTC.

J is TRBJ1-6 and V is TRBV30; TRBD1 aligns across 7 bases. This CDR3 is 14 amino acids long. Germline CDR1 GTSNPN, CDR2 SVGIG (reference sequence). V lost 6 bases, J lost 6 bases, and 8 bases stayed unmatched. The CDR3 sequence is CACSQGIRNSPLHF. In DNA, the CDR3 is TGTGCCTGCTCACAGGGGATCCGTAATTCACCCCTCCACTTT.

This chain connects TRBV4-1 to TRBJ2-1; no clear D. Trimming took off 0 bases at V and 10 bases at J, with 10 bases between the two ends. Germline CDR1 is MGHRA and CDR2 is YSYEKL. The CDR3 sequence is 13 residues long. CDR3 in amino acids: CASSQDSVDEQFF. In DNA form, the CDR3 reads TGCGCCAGCAGCCAAGATTCGGTTGACGAGCAGTTCTTC.

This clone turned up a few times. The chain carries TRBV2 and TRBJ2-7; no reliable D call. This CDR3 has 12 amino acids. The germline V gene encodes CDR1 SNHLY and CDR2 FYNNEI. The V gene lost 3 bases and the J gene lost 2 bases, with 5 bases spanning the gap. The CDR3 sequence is CASSDDPYEQYF. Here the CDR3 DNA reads TGTGCCAGCAGTGACGACCCCTACGAGCAGTACTTC.

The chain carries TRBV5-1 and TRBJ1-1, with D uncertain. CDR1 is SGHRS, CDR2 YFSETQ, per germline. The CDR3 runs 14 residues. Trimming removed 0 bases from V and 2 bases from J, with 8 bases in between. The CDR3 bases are TGCGCCAGCAGCTTGGAACTGACCAACACTGAAGCTTTCTTT. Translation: CASSLELTNTEAFF.

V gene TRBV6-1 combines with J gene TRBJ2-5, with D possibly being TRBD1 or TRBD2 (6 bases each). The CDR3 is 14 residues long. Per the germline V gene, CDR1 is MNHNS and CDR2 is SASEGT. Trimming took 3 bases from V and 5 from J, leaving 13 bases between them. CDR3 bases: TGTGCCAGCAGTGACCACAGGAGGGGGGAGACCCAGTACTTC. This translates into CASSDHRRGETQYF.

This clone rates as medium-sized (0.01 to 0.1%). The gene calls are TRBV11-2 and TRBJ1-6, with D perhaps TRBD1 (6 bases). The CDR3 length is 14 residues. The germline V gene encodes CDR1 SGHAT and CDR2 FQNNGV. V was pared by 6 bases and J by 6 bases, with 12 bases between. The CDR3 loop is CASSYTGTNSPLHF. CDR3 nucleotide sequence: TGTGCCAGCAGTTATACAGGGACTAATTCACCCCTCCACTTT.

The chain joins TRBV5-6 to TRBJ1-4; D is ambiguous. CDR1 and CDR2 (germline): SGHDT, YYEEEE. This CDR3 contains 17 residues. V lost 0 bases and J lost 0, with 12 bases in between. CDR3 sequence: CASSLVPTGATNEKLFF. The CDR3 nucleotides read TGTGCCAGCAGCTTGGTTCCAACCGGGGCAACTAATGAAAAACTGTTTTTT.

Written as DNA, the CDR3 is TGTGCCAGCAGTGAAATCCCACAGGGTCCCTATGGCTACACCTTC. It encodes CASSEIPQGPYGYTF. The chain links TRBV6-1 to TRBJ1-2; D perhaps matches TRBD1 (6 bases). The CDR3 contains 15 residues. With 2 bases removed from V and 4 bases from J, the gap between germline ends came to 14 bases. Germline V gene data show CDR1 as MNHNS and CDR2 as SASEGT.

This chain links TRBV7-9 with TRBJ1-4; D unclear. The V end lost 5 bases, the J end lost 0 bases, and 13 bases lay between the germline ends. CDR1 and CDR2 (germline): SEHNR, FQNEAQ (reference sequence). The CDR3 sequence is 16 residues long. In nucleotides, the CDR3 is TGTGCCAGCAGCACGGGTAATGGCGCAACTAATGAAAAACTGTTTTTT. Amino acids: CASSTGNGATNEKLFF.